Listed here are 25 T cell receptor beta chains from one sample, sequenced in a study of blood T cell repertoires in COVID-19. Sequencing was performed with immunoSEQ multiplex PCR; in TCRdb, only in-frame clones are kept and a portion is missing. Among 100,000 to 150,000 clones listed, approximately 71% were seen once. The source material was peripheral blood. The receptors stem from a woman in her seventies with acute or convalescent COVID-19.

This clone occurred a few times. The chain carries TRBV3-1 (or the pseudogene TRBV3-2) and TRBJ1-1; D remains ambiguous. The V end was cut by 4 bases, the J end by 1 base, with 4 bases between. The CDR3 contains 12 residues. Germline CDR1 and CDR2: LGHDT and YNNKEL (reference sequence). The CDR3 loop reads CASSRPNTEAFF. CDR3 DNA: TGTGCCAGCAGCCGGCCGAACACTGAAGCTTTCTTT.

The chain couples TRBV11-2 to TRBJ1-2; 11 bases align to TRBD1. The trim removed 3 bases at V and 8 bases at J, leaving 5 bases unmatched. Germline V lookup: CDR1 SGHAT, CDR2 FQNNGV. The CDR3 covers 14 residues. CDR3 sequence: CASSFGQGAWGYTF. The CDR3 coding sequence is TGTGCCAGCAGCTTTGGACAGGGGGCTTGGGGCTACACCTTC.

The J gene is TRBJ2-5, the V gene TRBV5-4, with 12 bases identical to TRBD2. The CDR3 is made up of 16 amino acids. Germline-derived CDR1 and CDR2 are SGHNT and YYREEE (reference sequence). V shed 4 bases, J shed 2 bases, and the junction held 6 bases outside the gene matches. The CDR3 DNA sequence: TGTGCCAGCAGCATTCTAGCGGGGGGGCGGCAAGAGACCCAGTACTTC. Translating it yields CASSILAGGRQETQYF.

V usage is TRBV18 and J usage is TRBJ1-3; TRBD1 might be the D (5 bases). The CDR3 contains 15 residues. Trimming took off 2 bases at V and 4 bases at J, with 12 bases between the two ends. The V gene's germline CDR1 is KGHSH and CDR2 LQKENI. In DNA, the CDR3 is TGTGCCAGCTCACCAAATGGCCAGGGAGGAAACACCATATATTTT. It encodes CASSPNGQGGNTIYF.

This clone was counted only a few times. V gene TRBV5-6 combines with J gene TRBJ1-1; D is unresolved. Germline loops: CDR1 SGHDT, CDR2 YYEEEE. The CDR3 is 17 amino acids. Trimming took 4 bases from V and 5 from J, leaving 24 bases between them. CDR3 sequence (DNA): TGTGCCAGCAGCACCACCGGGCGAAGCTCGGGATGGACTGAAGCTTTCTTT. Protein product: CASSTTGRSSGWTEAFF. The whole variable domain, remainder taken from reference TRBV5-6 and TRBJ1-1, is DAGVTQSPTHLIKTRGQQVTLRCSPKSGHDTVSWYQQALGQGPQFIFQYYEEEERQRGNFPDRFSGHQFPNYSSELNVNALLLGDSALYLCASSTTGRSSGWTEAFFGQGTRLTVV.

This clone was seen a few times. The V gene is TRBV7-2, the J gene TRBJ2-1; the match to TRBD1 covers 8 bases. Germline V lookup: CDR1 SGHTA, CDR2 FQGNSA. This CDR3 is 15 amino acids long. V gave up 1 base and J gave up 3 bases; unmatched junction bases: 2. CDR3 loop: CASSLGQGLYNEQFF. CDR3 coding DNA: TGTGCCAGCAGCTTAGGACAGGGGCTCTACAATGAGCAGTTCTTC.

The chain couples TRBV11-2 to TRBJ2-7; 14 bases map to TRBD2. The CDR3 is made up of 16 amino acids. V was clipped by 5 bases and J by 2 bases; unmatched bases: 5. From germline, CDR1 is SGHAT and CDR2 FQNNGV. The CDR3 reads CASSPGTSGGTYEQYF. CDR3 bases: TGTGCCAGCAGCCCCGGGACTAGCGGGGGCACCTACGAGCAGTACTTC.

The table lists this clone with many counts. V is TRBV19 and J is TRBJ1-4, with D uncertain. The germline CDR1 and CDR2 sequences are LNHDA and SQIVND (reference sequence). CDR3 length: 16 residues. V lost 0 bases and J 5 bases, leaving 13 bases between the germline ends. CDR3 loop: CASSIDPAGWNEKLFF. In nucleotides, the CDR3 is TGTGCCAGTAGTATAGATCCGGCGGGGTGGAATGAAAAACTGTTTTTT. Full variable domain (remainder filled in from reference TRBV19 and TRBJ1-4): DGGITQSPKYLFRKEGQNVTLSCEQNLNHDAMYWYRQDPGQGLRLIYYSQIVNDFQKGDIAEGYSVSREKKESFPLTVTSAQKNPTAFYLCASSIDPAGWNEKLFFGSGTQLSVL.

The rearrangement joins TRBV28 to TRBJ2-7; D gene unclear. The CDR3 runs to 14 residues. Trimming took off 7 bases at V and 2 bases at J, with 15 bases between the two ends. The germline gives CDR1 MDHEN, CDR2 SYDVKM. The DNA of the CDR3 is TGTGCCAGCACCCCATTTCCGGGTACCTACGAGCAGTACTTC. This sequence encodes CASTPFPGTYEQYF.

The V gene is TRBV3-1 (or the pseudogene TRBV3-2), the J gene TRBJ1-2; unclear D gene. The V gene's germline CDR1 is LGHDT and CDR2 YNNKEL (reference sequence). CDR3 size: 15 residues. Trimming took off 2 bases at V and 0 bases at J, with 10 bases between the two ends. This chain's CDR3 is CASSQKLQANYGYTF. The CDR3 DNA reads as TGTGCCAGCAGCCAAAAGTTACAAGCTAACTATGGCTACACCTTC.

The rearrangement joins TRBV2 to TRBJ1-5, with D unclear. This CDR3 is 15 amino acids long. The germline CDR1 and CDR2 sequences are SNHLY and FYNNEI. V dropped 1 base and J dropped 3 bases, with 10 bases sitting between them. CDR3 in amino acids: CASSEERTSNQPQHF. Here the CDR3 DNA reads TGTGCCAGCAGTGAAGAGCGTACTTCCAATCAGCCCCAGCATTTT.

The rearrangement joins TRBV5-6 to TRBJ1-4, with 8 bases lining up with TRBD1. Germline CDR1 reads SGHDT; CDR2 reads YYEEEE. Trimming at V came to 4 bases and at J to 8 bases, leaving 10 bases not matched to a gene. The CDR3 length is 15 residues. In nucleotides, the CDR3 is TGTGCCAGCAGCATAGGACAGGGAGTTAACGAAAAACTGTTTTTT. Translated, it gives CASSIGQGVNEKLFF. The full variable domain, with the rest looked up from reference TRBV5-6 and TRBJ1-4, is DAGVTQSPTHLIKTRGQQVTLRCSPKSGHDTVSWYQQALGQGPQFIFQYYEEEERQRGNFPDRFSGHQFPNYSSELNVNALLLGDSALYLCASSIGQGVNEKLFFGSGTQLSVL.

This sequence joins TRBV4-1 and TRBJ2-2; D is ambiguous. CDR3 length equals 14 residues. Trimming cost V 0 bases and J 8 bases, with 10 bases left between them. Germline-derived CDR1 and CDR2 are MGHRA and YSYEKL. CDR3 residues: CASSQENAVGELFF. CDR3 DNA: TGCGCCAGCAGCCAAGAAAACGCGGTGGGGGAGCTGTTTTTT.

The gene calls are TRBV19 and TRBJ1-5; 7 nucleotides agree with TRBD1. Germline V gene lookup returns CDR1 LNHDA and CDR2 SQIVND (reference sequence). J was trimmed by 8 bases and V by 3 bases; bases with no gene match: 19. This CDR3 has 18 residues. The DNA for the CDR3 is TGTGCCAGTAGTATTTACGGGGTGGGATCGGACAGGTGGAAGCCCCAGCATTTT. Its protein product is CASSIYGVGSDRWKPQHF.

The chain employs TRBV19 and TRBJ1-2; a possible D gene is TRBD1 (6 bases). Trimming removed 8 bases from V and 5 bases from J, with 18 bases in between. The CDR3 is made up of 14 amino acids. In germline, CDR1 is LNHDA, CDR2 SQIVND (reference sequence). The chain's CDR3 is CASSQDSNLYGYTF. CDR3 in DNA: TGTGCCAGTTCCCAGGACAGCAATCTATATGGCTACACCTTC. The whole variable domain, remainder taken from reference TRBV19 and TRBJ1-2, is DGGITQSPKYLFRKEGQNVTLSCEQNLNHDAMYWYRQDPGQGLRLIYYSQIVNDFQKGDIAEGYSVSREKKESFPLTVTSAQKNPTAFYLCASSQDSNLYGYTFGSGTRLTVV.

V gene TRBV6-2 or TRBV6-3 combines with J gene TRBJ1-5; tentatively, D is TRBD1 (6 bases). The germline CDR1 and CDR2 sequences are MNHEY and SVGEGT. The length of the CDR3 is 17 residues. V was cut by 5 bases and J by 2 bases, with 19 bases left in between. The CDR3 DNA reads as TGTGCCAGCAGTACGCGACAACAGGGCCGCGGCAATCAGCCCCAGCATTTT. Its translation is CASSTRQQGRGNQPQHF.

The sample holds a few counts of this clone. The chain combines TRBV30 with TRBJ1-1; D not certain. CDR1 and CDR2 (germline): GTSNPN, SVGIG (reference sequence). The CDR3 totals 13 residues. V shed 2 bases and J shed 1 base, with 8 bases lying between them. The CDR3 sequence is CAWSPQANTEAFF. CDR3 sequence (DNA): TGTGCCTGGAGTCCCCAGGCGAACACTGAAGCTTTCTTT.

The V gene is TRBV6-5, the J gene TRBJ1-1; 7 bases agree with TRBD1. J gave up 1 base and V 6 bases, and 5 bases lay outside the gene matches. From germline, CDR1 is MNHEY and CDR2 SVGAGI. This CDR3 is 14 amino acids long. For the CDR3, the DNA is TGTGCCAGCAGGTCAGGGGGAGGGAACACTGAAGCTTTCTTT. Protein sequence: CASRSGGGNTEAFF.

The DNA of the CDR3 is TGTGCCAGCAGTGACACCCCGGGACAGGGCTATGAGCAGTTCTTC. It yields the protein CASSDTPGQGYEQFF. The rearrangement uses TRBV6-4 and TRBJ2-1, with TRBD1 identical over 9 bases. The V segment lost 2 bases and the J segment 8 bases; nucleotides outside the gene matches: 7. The germline V gene encodes CDR1 MRHNA and CDR2 SNTAGT. This CDR3 region has 15 residues.

The chain employs TRBV5-1 and TRBJ1-1; 7 bases agree with TRBD1. The CDR3 length is 15 residues. Per germline, CDR1 SGHRS and CDR2 YFSETQ. After removal of 4 bases from V and 7 bases from J, the junction contained 13 bases not matched to a gene. The DNA for the CDR3 is TGCGCCAGCAGCCTTTGGGGGACAGTGTCCCTTGAAGCTTTCTTT. This encodes CASSLWGTVSLEAFF.

The table lists this clone with a few counts. The chain recombines TRBV28 with TRBJ1-2; D call uncertain. The CDR3 runs to 10 residues. Trimming left V 11 bases short and J 8 bases short, with 12 bases between. Germline V CDR1 and CDR2: MDHEN, SYDVKM. CDR3 sequence reads: CAVLGSGYTF. The CDR3 DNA sequence: TGTGCCGTCCTCGGTTCGGGCTACACCTTC.

Concerning this clone: Its ends do not fully match the called genes, so a read error is possible. V is TRBV28 and J is TRBJ1-1, with TRBD1 matching over 10 bases. Germline V gene lookup returns CDR1 MDHEN and CDR2 SYDVKM. The CDR3 runs 11 residues. The CDR3 DNA reads as TGTGCCAGCAGTGGGGACAGGGGCCCTCTATTT. As protein: CASSGDRGPLF.

This chain uses TRBV10-2 with TRBJ2-1; the match to TRBD2 covers 10 bases. After removal of 7 bases from V and 4 bases from J, the junction contained 4 bases not matched to a gene. Germline CDR1 WSHSY, CDR2 SAAADI. The CDR3 has 14 residues. Here the CDR3 DNA reads TGCGCCAGCACTTGGACTAGCGGATACAATGAGCAGTTCTTC. Protein product: CASTWTSGYNEQFF.

The chain recombines TRBV6-5 with TRBJ2-1, with D possibly being TRBD1 (5 bases). Deletions cut 4 bases from V and 8 bases from J, with 18 bases between. CDR1 is MNHEY and CDR2 is SVGAGI in the germline V gene. The length of the CDR3 is 15 residues. The CDR3 DNA reads as TGTGCCAGCAGTTCCCCGTCCGGCTGGGGCCATGAGCAGTTCTTC. Protein: CASSSPSGWGHEQFF.

The rearrangement links TRBV12-3 or TRBV12-4 to TRBJ2-7, with D possibly TRBD2 on 5 matching bases. V was clipped by 7 bases and J by 0 bases, with 10 bases between them. The CDR3 covers 13 residues. The CDR3 region is CASTQGSSYEQYF. For the CDR3, the DNA is TGTGCCAGCACGCAAGGGAGCTCCTACGAGCAGTACTTC.